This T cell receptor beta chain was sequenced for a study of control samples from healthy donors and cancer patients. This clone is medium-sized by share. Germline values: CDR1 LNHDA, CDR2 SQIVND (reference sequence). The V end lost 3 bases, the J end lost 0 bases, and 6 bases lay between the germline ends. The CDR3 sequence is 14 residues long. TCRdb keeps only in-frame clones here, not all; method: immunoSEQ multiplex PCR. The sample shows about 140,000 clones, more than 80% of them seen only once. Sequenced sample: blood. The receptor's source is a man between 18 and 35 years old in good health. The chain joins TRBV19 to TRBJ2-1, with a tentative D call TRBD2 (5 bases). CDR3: CASSIGVSYNEQFF. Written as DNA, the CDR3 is TGTGCCAGTAGTATCGGGGTCTCCTACAATGAGCAGTTCTTC. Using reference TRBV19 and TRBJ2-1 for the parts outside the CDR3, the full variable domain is DGGITQSPKYLFRKEGQNVTLSCEQNLNHDAMYWYRQDPGQGLRLIYYSQIVNDFQKGDIAEGYSVSREKKESFPLTVTSAQKNPTAFYLCASSIGVSYNEQFFGPGTRLTVL.